Presented here are 18 T cell receptor beta chains from one specimen sequenced in a study of STAT5B mutations in CD4+ large granular lymphocyte leukemia. Assay: immunoSEQ multiplex PCR; the TCRdb copy retains only in-frame clones and omits some. The data contain some 45,000 clones, 86% of them seen just once; the ten biggest clones take up 2.6%. Sequencing was carried out using CD4+ T cells from blood buffy coats. The receptors were gathered from a human donor in good health.

CDR3 sequence: CASSSGRLLAYEQYF. The CDR3, as DNA: TGTGCCAGCAGCTCGGGACGCCTCCTTGCCTACGAGCAGTACTTC. The chain combines TRBV7-2 with TRBJ2-7, with D tentatively TRBD1 or TRBD2 (5 bases each). There are 15 residues in the CDR3. Trimming took 4 bases from V and 2 from J, leaving 15 bases between them. Germline CDR1 SGHTA, CDR2 FQGNSA.

This clone has only a few counts. The V gene is TRBV5-1, the J gene TRBJ1-2; TRBD1 aligns across 9 bases. Germline assignment: CDR1 SGHRS and CDR2 YFSETQ. The V segment lost 1 base and the J segment 6 bases; nucleotides outside the gene matches: 7. This CDR3 has 15 amino acids. CDR3 residues: CASSLTGGRADGYTF. CDR3 sequence (DNA): TGCGCCAGCAGCTTGACAGGGGGCAGGGCGGATGGCTACACCTTC. The complete variable domain, with remaining parts taken from reference TRBV5-1 and TRBJ1-2, reads KAGVTQTPRYLIKTRGQQVTLSCSPISGHRSVSWYQQTPGQGLQFLFEYFSETQRNKGNFPGRFSGRQFSNSRSEMNVSTLELGDSALYLCASSLTGGRADGYTFGSGTRLTVV.

The J gene is TRBJ1-1, the V gene TRBV11-2; D is uncertain. V was trimmed by 2 bases and J by 7 bases, leaving 11 bases between them. CDR3 length: 13 residues. Germline V CDR1 and CDR2: SGHAT, FQNNGV. The CDR3 DNA follows: TGTGCCAGCAGCTTATCATTGGCCCGTGAAGCTTTCTTT. Its translation is CASSLSLAREAFF.

The chain has TRBV27 and TRBJ1-5, with no clear D. Per germline, CDR1 MNHEY and CDR2 SMNVEV (reference sequence). CDR3 length: 14 residues. V was cut by 2 bases and J by 0 bases, with 5 bases left in between. CDR3 bases: TGTGCCAGCAGTTTAGGATATAGCAATCAGCCCCAGCATTTT. This translates into CASSLGYSNQPQHF.

This chain joins TRBV19 and TRBJ2-6, with 9 bases identical to TRBD1. Trimming removed 5 bases from V and 4 bases from J; junction bases left unmatched: 3. Germline CDR1 and CDR2: LNHDA and SQIVND (reference sequence). The CDR3 is made up of 15 amino acids. The CDR3 sequence: CASSRDRAGANVLTF. The CDR3 region has the DNA TGTGCCAGTAGTCGGGACAGGGCCGGGGCCAACGTCCTGACTTTC.

The chain links TRBV7-2 to TRBJ2-7, with TRBD1 as a possible D gene (5 bases). The V gene's germline CDR1 is SGHTA and CDR2 FQGNSA. The CDR3 runs 15 residues. Trimming took 4 bases from V and 4 from J, leaving 17 bases between them. CDR3: CASSSGPLQGYEQYF. Written as DNA, the CDR3 is TGTGCCAGCAGCTCCGGACCTCTCCAGGGATACGAGCAGTACTTC. Based on the CDR3 plus reference TRBV7-2 and TRBJ2-7, the full variable domain is GAGVSQSPSNKVTEKGKDVELRCDPISGHTALYWYRQSLGQGLEFLIYFQGNSAPDKSGLPSDRFSAERTGGSVSTLTIQRTQQEDSAVYLCASSSGPLQGYEQYFGPGTRLTVT.

The rearrangement joins TRBV25-1 to TRBJ2-3; D is uncertain. Germline assignment: CDR1 MGHDK and CDR2 SYGVNS. This CDR3 is built from 12 residues. Trimming pared 2 bases from V and 5 bases from J, leaving 5 bases between. In DNA form, the CDR3 reads TGTGCCAGCAGTGAAGAAGGAGATACGCAGTATTTT. Protein product: CASSEEGDTQYF.

This clone came up once. The V and J genes are TRBV6-5 and TRBJ2-3, with TRBD2 matching over 7 bases. The ends lost 8 bases at V and 2 bases at J; junction bases unmatched: 7. CDR1 and CDR2 from the germline V gene are MNHEY and SVGAGI. The CDR3 is 14 amino acids. CDR3 bases: TGTGCCAGCCGAAGGGACTATTTCACAGATACGCAGTATTTT. This translates into CASRRDYFTDTQYF.

The chain carries TRBV7-2 and TRBJ2-7, with 8 bases fitting TRBD2. This CDR3 spans 15 amino acids. Germline trimming cut 6 bases from V and 0 bases from J; bases unmatched to any gene: 7. Germline V CDR1 and CDR2: SGHTA, FQGNSA. CDR3 region: CASSFLAGNSYEQYF. DNA for the CDR3: TGTGCCAGCAGTTTTCTAGCGGGCAACTCCTACGAGCAGTACTTC. Drawing the rest from reference TRBV7-2 and TRBJ2-7, the complete variable domain is GAGVSQSPSNKVTEKGKDVELRCDPISGHTALYWYRQSLGQGLEFLIYFQGNSAPDKSGLPSDRFSAERTGGSVSTLTIQRTQQEDSAVYLCASSFLAGNSYEQYFGPGTRLTVT.

This rearrangement joins TRBV27 to TRBJ2-3; TRBD2 aligns across 10 bases. V lost 0 bases and J lost 0; bases outside the gene matches: 9. Germline values: CDR1 MNHEY, CDR2 SMNVEV (reference sequence). The CDR3 totals 19 residues. The chain's CDR3 is CASSLSSSLAGVSTDTQYF. In DNA, the CDR3 is TGTGCCAGCAGTTTATCGTCAAGCCTAGCGGGAGTAAGCACAGATACGCAGTATTTT.

The V gene is TRBV6-1, the J gene TRBJ1-1; D is unclear. Germline values: CDR1 MNHNS, CDR2 SASEGT. The germline V and J ends were trimmed by 7 bases and 1 base, with 10 bases remaining between them. This CDR3 contains 13 residues. The CDR3 DNA sequence: TGTGCCAGCACTGCGACACGGAACACTGAAGCTTTCTTT. It is translated as CASTATRNTEAFF.

The rearrangement joins TRBV5-6 to TRBJ1-2; tentatively, D is TRBD1 (5 bases). Trimming removed 5 bases at V and 8 bases at J, with 13 bases between. The CDR3 has 12 residues. CDR1 SGHDT and CDR2 YYEEEE come from the germline V gene. The DNA for the CDR3 is TGTGCCAGCAGGTGGGGGACGGCGGGCTACACCTTC. This codes for CASRWGTAGYTF.

V is TRBV9 and J is TRBJ2-7, with 10 bases fitting TRBD2. CDR1 and CDR2 from the germline V gene are SGDLS and YYNGEE. The CDR3 is made up of 14 amino acids. Losses at the gene ends were 4 bases for V and 0 bases for J; bases not matched to a gene: 1. Written as DNA, the CDR3 is TGTGCCAGCAGCCCTAGCGGGAGCTCCTACGAGCAGTACTTC. Encoded protein: CASSPSGSSYEQYF.

The chain carries TRBV6-1 and TRBJ2-4; weak D call: TRBD2 (6 bases). The CDR3 covers 14 residues. V lost 5 bases to trimming and J lost 0 bases, with 8 bases between them. Germline-derived CDR1 and CDR2 are MNHNS and SASEGT. CDR3: CASSPGVAKNIQYF. The CDR3 region has the DNA TGTGCCAGCAGTCCGGGGGTAGCCAAAAACATTCAGTACTTC.

The rearrangement joins TRBV2 to TRBJ1-2, with a tentative D call TRBD1 (5 bases). The germline V and J ends were trimmed by 2 bases and 7 bases, with 14 bases remaining between them. Germline values: CDR1 SNHLY, CDR2 FYNNEI. The CDR3 consists of 14 residues. CDR3 DNA sequence: TGTGCCAGCAGTGAATCAGGGAGGGGACGTGGCTACACCTTC. Protein: CASSESGRGRGYTF.

This clone showed up just once. The chain joins TRBV27 to TRBJ2-3; D may be TRBD1 or TRBD2 (6 bases each). The CDR3 consists of 14 residues. V dropped 4 bases and J dropped 3 bases, with 11 bases sitting between them. Germline V gives CDR1 MNHEY, CDR2 SMNVEV (reference sequence). The CDR3: CASSWGARTDTQYF. CDR3 coding DNA: TGTGCCAGCAGTTGGGGGGCGCGAACAGATACGCAGTATTTT.

This clone was counted between two and nine times. The genes are TRBV9 and TRBJ1-1; no clear D gene. V was clipped by 0 bases and J by 0 bases, with 6 bases between them. Germline CDR1 is SGDLS and CDR2 is YYNGEE. CDR3 size: 14 residues. The CDR3 spells CASSVAGMNTEAFF. The CDR3 DNA reads TGTGCCAGCAGCGTAGCAGGAATGAACACTGAAGCTTTCTTT. Filled out from reference TRBV9 and TRBJ1-1, the complete variable domain reads DSGVTQTPKHLITATGQRVTLRCSPRSGDLSVYWYQQSLDQGLQFLIQYYNGEERAKGNILERFSAQQFPDLHSELNLSSLELGDSALYFCASSVAGMNTEAFFGQGTRLTVV.

This rearrangement joins TRBV10-3 to TRBJ2-5; 9 nucleotides match TRBD2. Germline assignment: CDR1 ENHRY and CDR2 SYGVKD. The J segment lost 4 bases and the V segment lost 3 bases, leaving 6 bases of the junction unmatched. The CDR3 is 15 residues long. CDR3 in amino acids: CAISDQAGGGETQYF. In DNA form, the CDR3 reads TGTGCCATCAGTGACCAAGCGGGAGGAGGAGAGACCCAGTACTTC.